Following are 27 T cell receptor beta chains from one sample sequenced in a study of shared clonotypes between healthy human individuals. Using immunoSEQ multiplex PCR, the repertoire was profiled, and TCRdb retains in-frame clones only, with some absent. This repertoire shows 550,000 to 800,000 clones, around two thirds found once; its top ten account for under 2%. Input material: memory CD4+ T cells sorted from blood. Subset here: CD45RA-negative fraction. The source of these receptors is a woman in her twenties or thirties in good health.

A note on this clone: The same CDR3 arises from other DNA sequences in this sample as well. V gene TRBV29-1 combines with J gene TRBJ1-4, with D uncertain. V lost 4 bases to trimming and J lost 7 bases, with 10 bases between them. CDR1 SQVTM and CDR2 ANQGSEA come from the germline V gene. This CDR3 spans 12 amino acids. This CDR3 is CSVGSGSEKLFF. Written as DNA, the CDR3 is TGCAGCGTTGGATCGGGGTCTGAAAAACTGTTTTTT.

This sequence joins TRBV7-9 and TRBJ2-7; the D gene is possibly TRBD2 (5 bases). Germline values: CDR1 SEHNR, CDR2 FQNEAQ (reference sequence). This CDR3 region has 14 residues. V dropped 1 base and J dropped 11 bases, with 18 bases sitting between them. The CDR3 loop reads CASSLEASKSEEYF. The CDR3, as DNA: TGTGCCAGCAGCTTAGAGGCCTCAAAATCGGAGGAGTACTTC.

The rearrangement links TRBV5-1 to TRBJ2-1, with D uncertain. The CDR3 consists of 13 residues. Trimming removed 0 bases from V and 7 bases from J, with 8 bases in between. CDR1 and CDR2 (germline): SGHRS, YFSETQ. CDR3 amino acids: CASSLAVRNEQFF. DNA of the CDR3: TGCGCCAGCAGCTTGGCCGTCAGGAATGAGCAGTTCTTC.

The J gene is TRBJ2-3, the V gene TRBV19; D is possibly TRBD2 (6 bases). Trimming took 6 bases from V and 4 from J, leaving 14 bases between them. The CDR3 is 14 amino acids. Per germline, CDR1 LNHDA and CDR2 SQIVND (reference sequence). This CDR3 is CASRYPGAADTQYF. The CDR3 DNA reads TGTGCCAGTAGATATCCGGGAGCGGCAGATACGCAGTATTTT.

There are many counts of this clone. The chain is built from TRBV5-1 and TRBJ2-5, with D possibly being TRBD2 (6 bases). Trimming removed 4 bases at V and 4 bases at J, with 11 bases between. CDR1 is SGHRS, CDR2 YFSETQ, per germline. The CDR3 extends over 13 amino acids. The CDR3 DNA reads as TGCGCCAGCAGCATCGAGGGAGGAGAGACCCAGTACTTC. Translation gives CASSIEGGETQYF.

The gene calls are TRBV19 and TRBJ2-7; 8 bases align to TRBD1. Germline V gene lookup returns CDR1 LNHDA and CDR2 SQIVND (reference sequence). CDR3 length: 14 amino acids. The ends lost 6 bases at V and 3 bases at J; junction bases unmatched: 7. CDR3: CASRRRTGYYEQYF. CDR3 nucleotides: TGTGCCAGTAGAAGGAGGACAGGGTACTACGAGCAGTACTTC.

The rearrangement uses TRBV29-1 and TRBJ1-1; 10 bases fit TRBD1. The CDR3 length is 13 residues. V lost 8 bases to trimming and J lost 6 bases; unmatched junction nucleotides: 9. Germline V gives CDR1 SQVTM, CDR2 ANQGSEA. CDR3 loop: CSHRRDRGSEAFF. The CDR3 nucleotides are TGCAGCCATAGGCGGGACAGGGGTTCTGAAGCTTTCTTT. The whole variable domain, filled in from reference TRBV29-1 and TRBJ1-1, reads SAVISQKPSRDICQRGTSLTIQCQVDSQVTMMFWYRQQPGQSLTLIATANQGSEATYESGFVIDKFPISRPNLTFSTLTVSNMSPEDSSIYLCSHRRDRGSEAFFGQGTRLTVV.

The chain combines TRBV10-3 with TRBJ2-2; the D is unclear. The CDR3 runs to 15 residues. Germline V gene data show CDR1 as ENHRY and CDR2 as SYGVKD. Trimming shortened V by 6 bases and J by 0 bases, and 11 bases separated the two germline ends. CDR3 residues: CAISLGVTNTGELFF. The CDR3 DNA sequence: TGTGCCATCAGCCTAGGTGTAACGAACACCGGGGAGCTGTTTTTT.

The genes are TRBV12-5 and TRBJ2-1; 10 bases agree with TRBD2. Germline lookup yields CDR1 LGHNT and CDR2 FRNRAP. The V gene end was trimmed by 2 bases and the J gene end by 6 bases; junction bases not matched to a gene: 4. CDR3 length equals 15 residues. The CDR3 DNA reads TGTGCTAGTGGTTTGCTGGCTAGCGGGAGCAATGAGCAGTTCTTC. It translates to CASGLLASGSNEQFF. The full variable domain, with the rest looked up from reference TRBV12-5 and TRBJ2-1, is DARVTQTPRHKVTEMGQEVTMRCQPILGHNTVFWYRQTMMQGLELLAYFRNRAPLDDSGMPKDRFSAEMPDATLATLKIQPSEPRDSAVYFCASGLLASGSNEQFFGPGTRLTVL.

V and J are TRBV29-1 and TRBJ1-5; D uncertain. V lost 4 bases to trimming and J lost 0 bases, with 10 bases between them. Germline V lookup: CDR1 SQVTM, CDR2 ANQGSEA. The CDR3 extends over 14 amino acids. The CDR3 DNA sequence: TGCAGCGTTGGGGAGGGAAATAGCAATCAGCCCCAGCATTTT. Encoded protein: CSVGEGNSNQPQHF.

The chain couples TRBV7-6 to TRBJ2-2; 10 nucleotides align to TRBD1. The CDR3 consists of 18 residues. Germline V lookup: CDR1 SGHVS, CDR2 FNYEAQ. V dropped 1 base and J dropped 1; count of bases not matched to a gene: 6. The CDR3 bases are TGTGCCAGCAGCTTAGGAGGGGGACAGGGGCGGAACACCGGGGAGCTGTTTTTT. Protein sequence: CASSLGGGQGRNTGELFF.

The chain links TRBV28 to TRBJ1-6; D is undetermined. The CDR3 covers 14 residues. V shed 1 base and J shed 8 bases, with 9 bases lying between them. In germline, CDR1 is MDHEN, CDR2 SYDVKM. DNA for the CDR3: TGTGCCAGCAGTTTATCGATGGGTGATTCACCCCTCCACTTT. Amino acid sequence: CASSLSMGDSPLHF.

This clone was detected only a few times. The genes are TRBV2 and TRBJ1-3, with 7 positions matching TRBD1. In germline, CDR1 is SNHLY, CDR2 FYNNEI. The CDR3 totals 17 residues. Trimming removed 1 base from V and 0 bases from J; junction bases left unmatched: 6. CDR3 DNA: TGTGCCAGCAGTGAAGTGGGCAGGGGGTACTCTGGAAACACCATATATTTT. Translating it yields CASSEVGRGYSGNTIYF.

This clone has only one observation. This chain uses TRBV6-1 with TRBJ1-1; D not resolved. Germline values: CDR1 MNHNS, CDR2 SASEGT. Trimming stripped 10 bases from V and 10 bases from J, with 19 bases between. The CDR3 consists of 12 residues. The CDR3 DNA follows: TGTGCCACAGAATCCTGGGTCGGGCGAGCTTTCTTT. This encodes CATESWVGRAFF.

CDR3 nucleotides: TGCGCCAGCAGCTTGACTAGCTCCTACAATGAGCAGTTCTTC. This translates into CASSLTSSYNEQFF. This rearrangement joins TRBV5-1 to TRBJ2-1, with D perhaps matching TRBD2 (5 bases). The CDR3 has 14 amino acids. Trimming cost V 1 base and J 0 bases, with 5 bases left between them. Germline V CDR1 and CDR2: SGHRS, YFSETQ.

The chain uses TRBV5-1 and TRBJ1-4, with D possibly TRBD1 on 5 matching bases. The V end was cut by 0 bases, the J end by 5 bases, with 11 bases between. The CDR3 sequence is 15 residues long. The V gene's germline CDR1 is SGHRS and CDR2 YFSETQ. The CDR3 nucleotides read TGCGCCAGCAGCTTGGCCACAGGTCAGAATGAAAAACTGTTTTTT. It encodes CASSLATGQNEKLFF. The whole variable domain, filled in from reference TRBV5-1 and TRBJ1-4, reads KAGVTQTPRYLIKTRGQQVTLSCSPISGHRSVSWYQQTPGQGLQFLFEYFSETQRNKGNFPGRFSGRQFSNSRSEMNVSTLELGDSALYLCASSLATGQNEKLFFGSGTQLSVL.

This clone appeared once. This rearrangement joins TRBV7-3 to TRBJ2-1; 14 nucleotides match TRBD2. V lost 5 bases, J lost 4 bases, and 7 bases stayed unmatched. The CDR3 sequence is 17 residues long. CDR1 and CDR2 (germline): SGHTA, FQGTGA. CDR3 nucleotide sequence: TGTGCCAGCAGCATGACTAGCGGGAGGGCCTCGTACAATGAGCAGTTCTTC. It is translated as CASSMTSGRASYNEQFF.

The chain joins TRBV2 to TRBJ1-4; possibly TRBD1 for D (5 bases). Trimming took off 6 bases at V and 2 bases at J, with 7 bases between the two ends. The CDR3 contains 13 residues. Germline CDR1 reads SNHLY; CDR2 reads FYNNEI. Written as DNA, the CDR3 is TGTGCCAGCAGAGGGGTCACTAATGAAAAACTGTTTTTT. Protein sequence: CASRGVTNEKLFF.

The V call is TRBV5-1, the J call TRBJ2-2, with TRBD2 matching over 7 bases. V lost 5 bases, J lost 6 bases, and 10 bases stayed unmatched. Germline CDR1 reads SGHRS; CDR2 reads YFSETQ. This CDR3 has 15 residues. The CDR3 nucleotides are TGCGCCAGCAGTCCCGGGACTACGGTCCCCGGGGAGCTGTTTTTT. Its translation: CASSPGTTVPGELFF.

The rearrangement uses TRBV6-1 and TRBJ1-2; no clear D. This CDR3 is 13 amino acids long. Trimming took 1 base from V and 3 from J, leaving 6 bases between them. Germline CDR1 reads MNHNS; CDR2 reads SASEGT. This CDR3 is CASSEGIHYGYTF. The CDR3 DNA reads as TGTGCCAGCAGTGAAGGCATCCACTATGGCTACACCTTC.

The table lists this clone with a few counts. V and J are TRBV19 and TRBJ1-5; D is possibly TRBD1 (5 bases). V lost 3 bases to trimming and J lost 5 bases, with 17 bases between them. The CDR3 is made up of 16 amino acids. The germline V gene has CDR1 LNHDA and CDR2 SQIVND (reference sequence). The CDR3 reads CASSMSSHRRDQPQHF. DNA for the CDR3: TGTGCCAGTAGTATGAGTAGTCACAGGAGGGATCAGCCCCAGCATTTT.

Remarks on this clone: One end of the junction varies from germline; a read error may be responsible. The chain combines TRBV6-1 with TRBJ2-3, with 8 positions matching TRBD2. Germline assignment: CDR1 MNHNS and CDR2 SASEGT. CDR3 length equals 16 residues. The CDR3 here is CASGDQAGVNTDTQYF. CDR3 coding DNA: TGTGCCAGCGGTGACCAAGCGGGAGTCAACACAGATACGCAGTATTTT.

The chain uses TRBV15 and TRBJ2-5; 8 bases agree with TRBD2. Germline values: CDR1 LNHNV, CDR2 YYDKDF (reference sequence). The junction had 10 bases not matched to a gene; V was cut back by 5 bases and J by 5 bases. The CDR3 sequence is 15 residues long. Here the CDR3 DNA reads TGTGCCACCAGCCCCCAGGGACTAGATGTGGAGACCCAGTACTTC. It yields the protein CATSPQGLDVETQYF.

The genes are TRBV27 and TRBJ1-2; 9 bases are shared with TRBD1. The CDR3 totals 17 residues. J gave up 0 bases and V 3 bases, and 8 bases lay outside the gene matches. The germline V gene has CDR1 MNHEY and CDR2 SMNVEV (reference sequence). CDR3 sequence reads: CASSFRTGVKANYGYTF. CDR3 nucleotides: TGTGCCAGCAGTTTCCGGACAGGGGTAAAAGCTAACTATGGCTACACCTTC.

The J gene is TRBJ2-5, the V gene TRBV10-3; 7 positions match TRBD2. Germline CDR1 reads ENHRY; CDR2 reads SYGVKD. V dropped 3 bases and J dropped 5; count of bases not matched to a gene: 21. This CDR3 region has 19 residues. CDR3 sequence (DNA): TGTGCCATCAGTGACCCTTGGGCGGGAGTGACTCCGGCGGGCGAGACCCAGTACTTC. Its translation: CAISDPWAGVTPAGETQYF.

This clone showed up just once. CDR3 region: CASSSDGSPYNEQFF. CDR3 nucleotide sequence: TGCGCCAGCAGCTCCGATGGGTCCCCCTACAATGAGCAGTTCTTC. The chain couples TRBV5-1 to TRBJ2-1; unclear D gene. The CDR3 consists of 15 residues. Trimming took off 3 bases at V and 2 bases at J, with 12 bases between the two ends. Germline V gene data show CDR1 as SGHRS and CDR2 as YFSETQ.

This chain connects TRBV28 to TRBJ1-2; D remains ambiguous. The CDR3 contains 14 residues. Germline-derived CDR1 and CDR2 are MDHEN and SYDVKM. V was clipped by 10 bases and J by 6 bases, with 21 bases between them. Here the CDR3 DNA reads TGTGCCACCAACGTATATCCACGTTTGGATGGCTACACCTTC. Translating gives CATNVYPRLDGYTF.